This T cell receptor beta chain was observed in a study of cytomegalovirus exposure and HLA in healthy donors. It was with 60 Vbeta and 13 Jbeta primers that the PCR ran. This table comes from immunoSEQ multiplex PCR, and its TCRdb copy is limited to in-frame clones, with some not included. Found here are about 130,000 clones, 76% of them singletons; the top ten hold about 2.9%. The length of the CDR3 is 13 residues. V dropped 1 base and J dropped 5 bases, with 8 bases sitting between them. CDR1 and CDR2 from the germline V gene are LNHDA and SQIVND (reference sequence). Notes on this clone: Its antigen is unidentified.

The study, taken as a whole, reports: Across HLA loci, a later analysis found differing TCR association rates, with DRB1 most and HLA-C fewest.

Healthy bone marrow donors made up the donors. Sequenced sample: PBMCs. The sequence was collected from a man in his forties or fifties in good health and CMV-seronegative. This chain links TRBV19 with TRBJ1-2; tentatively, D is TRBD1 (5 bases). The CDR3 region has the DNA TGTGCCAGTAGTATAGGACAGCTTTATGGCTACACCTTC. It translates to CASSIGQLYGYTF.